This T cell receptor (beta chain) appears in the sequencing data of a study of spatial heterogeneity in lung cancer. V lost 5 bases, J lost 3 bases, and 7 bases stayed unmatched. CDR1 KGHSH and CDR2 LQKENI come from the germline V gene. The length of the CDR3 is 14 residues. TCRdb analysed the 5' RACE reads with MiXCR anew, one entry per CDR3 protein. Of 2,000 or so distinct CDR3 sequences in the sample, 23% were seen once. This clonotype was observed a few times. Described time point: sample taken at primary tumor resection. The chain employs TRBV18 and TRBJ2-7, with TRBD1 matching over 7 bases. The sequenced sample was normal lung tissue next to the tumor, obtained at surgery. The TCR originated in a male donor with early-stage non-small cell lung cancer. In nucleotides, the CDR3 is TGTGCCAGCTCAACCGGGACAGACTTCTACGAGCAGTACTTC. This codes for CASSTGTDFYEQYF. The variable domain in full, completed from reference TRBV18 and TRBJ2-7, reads NAGVMQNPRHLVRRRGQEARLRCSPMKGHSHVYWYRQLPEEGLKFMVYLQKENIIDESGMPKERFSAEFPKEGPSILRIQQVVRGDSAAYFCASSTGTDFYEQYFGPGTRLTVT.